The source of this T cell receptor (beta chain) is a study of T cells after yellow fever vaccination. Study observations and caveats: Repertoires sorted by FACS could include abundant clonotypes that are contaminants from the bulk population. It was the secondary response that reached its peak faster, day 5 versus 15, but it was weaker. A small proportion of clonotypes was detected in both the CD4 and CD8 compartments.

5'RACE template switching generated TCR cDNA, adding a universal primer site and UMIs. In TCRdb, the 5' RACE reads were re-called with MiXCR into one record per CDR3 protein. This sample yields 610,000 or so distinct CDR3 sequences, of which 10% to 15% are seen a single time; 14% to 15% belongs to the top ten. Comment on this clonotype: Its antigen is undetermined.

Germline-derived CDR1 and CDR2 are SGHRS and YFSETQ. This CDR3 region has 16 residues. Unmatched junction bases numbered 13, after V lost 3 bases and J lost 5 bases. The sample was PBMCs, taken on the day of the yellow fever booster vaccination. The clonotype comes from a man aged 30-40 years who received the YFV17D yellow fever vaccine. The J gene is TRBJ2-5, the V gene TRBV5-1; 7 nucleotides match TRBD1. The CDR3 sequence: CASSWVRDSACETQYF. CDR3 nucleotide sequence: TGCGCCAGCAGCTGGGTCCGGGACAGCGCGTGTGAGACCCAGTACTTC.